A single sample gave rise to the 14 T cell receptor beta chains below, sequenced in a study of blood T cell repertoires in COVID-19. Repertoires were generated with immunoSEQ multiplex PCR, while TCRdb's copy carries only in-frame clones and drops some. The sample yields 150,000 or so clones, around 89% seen once. Sequenced: peripheral blood. The receptors come from a man younger than 30 with COVID-19, enrolled during active disease.

This chain joins TRBV28 and TRBJ2-6; 7 bases are shared with TRBD2. V lost 6 bases and J lost 0; bases outside the gene matches: 8. The CDR3 has 17 residues. Germline V gene data show CDR1 as MDHEN and CDR2 as SYDVKM. The CDR3 coding sequence is TGTGCCAGCAGCCGGAGCGGGGAGAGCTCTGGGGCCAACGTCCTGACTTTC. Amino acid sequence: CASSRSGESSGANVLTF.

The rearrangement links TRBV28 to TRBJ1-2, with a tentative D call TRBD1 (6 bases). CDR1 and CDR2 from the germline V gene are MDHEN and SYDVKM. V dropped 7 bases and J dropped 2 bases, with 14 bases sitting between them. There are 14 residues in the CDR3. The CDR3 nucleotides read TGTGCCAGCACCGGAACAGGGCGAAACTATGGCTACACCTTC. Translated, it gives CASTGTGRNYGYTF.

Here the CDR3 reads CATGQGANYGYTF. The CDR3 nucleotides are TGTGCCACCGGGCAGGGGGCCAACTATGGCTACACCTTC. This chain links TRBV15 with TRBJ1-2; 8 bases fit TRBD1. Trimming removed 8 bases from V and 2 bases from J; junction bases left unmatched: 4. The CDR3 is 13 residues long. Germline CDR1 and CDR2: LNHNV and YYDKDF (reference sequence). The variable domain in full, with the rest retrieved from reference TRBV15 and TRBJ1-2, is DAMVIQNPRYQVTQFGKPVTLSCSQTLNHNVMYWYQQKSSQAPKLLFHYYDKDFNNEADTPDNFQSRRPNTSFCFLDIRSPGLGDTAMYLCATGQGANYGYTFGSGTRLTVV.

This sequence joins TRBV5-1 and TRBJ2-7; TRBD2 agrees at 11 bases. This CDR3 is 20 amino acids long. After removal of 0 bases from V and 4 bases from J, the junction contained 18 bases not matched to a gene. Germline V lookup: CDR1 SGHRS, CDR2 YFSETQ. CDR3 nucleotides: TGCGCCAGCAGCTTGGCAGGTCCCGGGACTAGCGGATCGGGTGGGTACGAGCAGTACTTC. It yields the protein CASSLAGPGTSGSGGYEQYF. The full variable domain, its missing parts supplied by reference TRBV5-1 and TRBJ2-7, is KAGVTQTPRYLIKTRGQQVTLSCSPISGHRSVSWYQQTPGQGLQFLFEYFSETQRNKGNFPGRFSGRQFSNSRSEMNVSTLELGDSALYLCASSLAGPGTSGSGGYEQYFGPGTRLTVT.

This clone was picked up one time. The chain couples TRBV7-9 to TRBJ1-2; D remains ambiguous. V was trimmed by 7 bases and J by 4 bases, leaving 19 bases between them. Germline V gene sequence: CDR1 SEHNR, CDR2 FQNEAQ (reference sequence). This CDR3 is 15 amino acids long. The CDR3 DNA follows: TGTGCCAGCACTAGGCTCGGACGGACTGCCTATGGCTACACCTTC. This codes for CASTRLGRTAYGYTF.

This clone was observed a few times. The chain has TRBV3-1 (or the pseudogene TRBV3-2) and TRBJ2-1, with D tentatively TRBD2 (6 bases). CDR3 size: 18 residues. V was trimmed by 0 bases and J by 7 bases, leaving 22 bases between them. The germline gives CDR1 LGHDT, CDR2 YNNKEL (reference sequence). This CDR3 is CASSQEEGDLDLGNEQFF. DNA for the CDR3: TGTGCCAGCAGCCAAGAGGAGGGCGACTTGGACCTAGGAAATGAGCAGTTCTTC.

This sequence joins TRBV6-2 or TRBV6-3 and TRBJ2-3, with D unresolved. The germline V and J ends were trimmed by 6 bases and 2 bases, with 18 bases remaining between them. The CDR3 spans 16 residues. CDR1 is MNHEY and CDR2 is SVGEGT in the germline V gene. As DNA, the CDR3 is TGTGCCAGCAGCCTAACTTCCTCCAGCGTCACAGATACGCAGTATTTT. Encoded protein: CASSLTSSSVTDTQYF.

The chain uses TRBV30 and TRBJ2-7; 8 nucleotides match TRBD1. This CDR3 spans 15 amino acids. Germline V gene sequence: CDR1 GTSNPN, CDR2 SVGIG (reference sequence). V shed 1 base and J 2 bases; nucleotides not matched to a gene: 7. The CDR3 coding sequence is TGTGCCTGGAGTGCGGGGACAGGCCCAACCTACGAGCAGTACTTC. It codes for CAWSAGTGPTYEQYF.

The CDR3 DNA is TGTGCCACCGGCGGCCTCCTGCAGGGAAACAATCAGCCCCAGCATTTT. Its translation is CATGGLLQGNNQPQHF. The rearrangement joins TRBV15 to TRBJ1-5; TRBD1 is a possible D gene (5 bases). Trimming pared 8 bases from V and 3 bases from J, leaving 20 bases between. Per germline, CDR1 LNHNV and CDR2 YYDKDF (reference sequence). CDR3 length: 16 residues.

V and J are TRBV19 and TRBJ2-1; the match to TRBD2 covers 8 bases. The CDR3 contains 13 residues. Per the germline V gene, CDR1 is LNHDA and CDR2 is SQIVND (reference sequence). V was clipped by 7 bases and J by 6 bases; unmatched bases: 5. The CDR3 bases are TGTGCCAGTATAGCGGGACGCTCCAATGAGCAGTTCTTC. Its protein product is CASIAGRSNEQFF. Looking up the rest from reference TRBV19 and TRBJ2-1 gives the full variable domain: DGGITQSPKYLFRKEGQNVTLSCEQNLNHDAMYWYRQDPGQGLRLIYYSQIVNDFQKGDIAEGYSVSREKKESFPLTVTSAQKNPTAFYLCASIAGRSNEQFFGPGTRLTVL.

The gene calls are TRBV9 and TRBJ2-2, with 8 bases that match TRBD1. V shed 0 bases, J shed 3 bases, and the junction held 10 bases outside the gene matches. The length of the CDR3 is 18 residues. Germline V gene lookup returns CDR1 SGDLS and CDR2 YYNGEE. CDR3 loop: CASSVVPQGAPDTGELFF. The DNA for the CDR3 is TGTGCCAGCAGCGTAGTGCCCCAGGGGGCGCCGGACACCGGGGAGCTGTTTTTT.

The rearrangement uses TRBV5-3 and TRBJ2-7, with 9 bases matching TRBD1. TRBV5-3 is an ORF, and what it does is uncertain. Trimming took 7 bases from V and 3 from J; bases not matched to a gene: 11. The CDR3 contains 15 residues. CDR3 sequence reads: CARVTPGQGNYEQYF. The CDR3 coding sequence is TGTGCCAGAGTCACTCCGGGACAGGGAAACTACGAGCAGTACTTC.

A few counts support this clone. The J gene is TRBJ2-7, the V gene TRBV4-3; D call uncertain. The CDR3 consists of 13 residues. Germline V gene lookup returns CDR1 LGHNA and CDR2 YSLEER. The germline V and J ends were trimmed by 1 base and 3 bases, with 7 bases remaining between them. CDR3 sequence (DNA): TGCGCCAGCAGCCAAGTTCTCGGCTACGAGCAGTACTTC. Residues: CASSQVLGYEQYF.

The chain is built from TRBV6-5 and TRBJ2-7; D is perhaps TRBD2 (6 bases). The CDR3 runs to 15 residues. V was cut by 6 bases and J by 3 bases, with 18 bases left in between. Germline assignment: CDR1 MNHEY and CDR2 SVGAGI. CDR3 in amino acids: CASSPNRREVYEQYF. The CDR3 region has the DNA TGTGCCAGCAGCCCCAACAGAAGGGAGGTCTACGAGCAGTACTTC.